The rows below give T cell receptor beta chains drawn from one sample of a study of low-dose radiotherapy and immunotherapy resistance in tumors. TCRdb reanalysed the reads using MiXCR and keeps one entry per CDR3 protein. Of tens of thousands of distinct CDR3 sequences in the sample, over 15% were seen once. Source: PBMCs, taken before treatment. These receptors all stem from a male donor with prostate cancer. Each CDR3 is given with its conserved first and last residue. A D gene is named only where the DNA matches it firmly. Clone size is given for some rows only: seen once, a few or many times, or a class if the clone is expanded.

d_gene	abundance	j_gene	v_gene	CDR3aa	CDR3nt
NA	many	TRBJ1-5	TRBV23-1	CASSQSAQPTVDNQPQHF	TGCGCCAGCAGTCAATCAGCCCAGCCGACCGTAGACAATCAGCCCCAGCATTTT
TRBD1	many	TRBJ1-1	TRBV2	CASRGVKTGRDTEAFF	TGTGCCAGCAGGGGGGTCAAGACAGGGAGGGACACTGAAGCTTTCTTT
NA	NA	TRBJ1-1	TRBV18	CASSLETLGNTEAFF	TGTGCCAGCTCACTGGAAACTCTTGGTAACACTGAAGCTTTCTTT
NA	many	TRBJ2-5	TRBV5-1	CASTGGGGQETQYF	TGCGCCAGCACGGGCGGGGGCGGACAAGAGACCCAGTACTTC
NA	many	TRBJ2-5	TRBV2	CASIGGQLRATQYF	TGTGCCAGCATTGGGGGGCAACTCCGGGCGACCCAGTACTTC
NA	many	TRBJ2-1	TRBV11-1	CASSRLLSSYNEQFF	TGTGCCAGCAGCCGACTGCTGAGCTCCTACAATGAGCAGTTCTTC
NA	many	TRBJ2-1	TRBV19	CASSSGDGSYNEQFF	TGTGCCAGTAGTAGCGGGGACGGGTCCTACAATGAGCAGTTCTTC
TRBD1	many	TRBJ1-4	TRBV20-1	CSARTGTGTEKLFF	TGCAGTGCTCGCACCGGGACAGGGACTGAAAAACTGTTTTTT
NA	many	TRBJ1-1	TRBV9	CASSVVQGTAFF	TGTGCCAGCAGCGTGGTTCAGGGGACAGCTTTCTTT
NA	NA	TRBJ2-5	TRBV19	CASSMLKGQQETQYF	TGTGCCAGTAGTATGCTGAAAGGGCAGCAAGAGACCCAGTACTTC
TRBD1	many	TRBJ1-5	TRBV29-1	CSVGGGQSGNQPQHF	TGCAGCGTTGGGGGGGGACAGTCCGGCAATCAGCCCCAGCATTTT
NA	many	TRBJ2-7	TRBV27	CATSAPDSPHYF	TGTGCCACCAGTGCCCCGGACAGCCCTCACTACTTC
NA	many	TRBJ2-3	TRBV7-2	CASSPRTGGSTDTQYF	TGTGCCAGCAGCCCGAGGACAGGAGGGAGCACAGATACGCAGTATTTT
NA	many	TRBJ1-6	TRBV20-1	CSAREGGNPYSPLHF	TGCAGTGCTAGAGAAGGGGGAAACCCTTATTCACCCCTCCACTTT
NA	many	TRBJ1-6	TRBV9	CASSVVAGVSCGSPLHF	TGTGCCAGCAGCGTAGTGGCAGGGGTTAGTTGTGGTTCACCCCTCCACTTT
NA	few	TRBJ2-2	TRBV14	CASSQRRGTTGELFFF	NA
NA	many	TRBJ2-4	TRBV18	CASSSRATGLNIQYF	TGTGCCAGCTCCTCCAGAGCGACAGGATTAAACATTCAGTACTTC
TRBD1	many	TRBJ1-5	TRBV12-3/TRBV12-4	CASSPTGDRQPQHF	TGTGCCAGCAGTCCAACAGGGGATAGGCAGCCCCAGCATTTT
NA	many	TRBJ2-3	TRBV5-1	CASSLESSPDTQYF	TGCGCCAGCAGCTTGGAGTCTAGCCCAGATACGCAGTATTTT
TRBD2	many	TRBJ2-3	TRBV19	CASSPVRGGTDTQYF	TGTGCCAGTAGTCCCGTCCGGGGGGGCACAGATACGCAGTATTTT
NA	many	TRBJ2-5	TRBV20-1	CSARQELEETQYF	TGCAGTGCTAGACAGGAATTGGAAGAGACCCAGTACTTC
NA	many	TRBJ2-3	TRBV29-1	CSAARTDTQYF	TGCAGCGCCGCTCGCACAGATACGCAGTATTTT
TRBD2	many	TRBJ2-5	TRBV5-1	CASSQTSGVIQETQYF	TGCGCCAGCAGCCAGACGAGCGGGGTGATCCAAGAGACCCAGTACTTC
NA	many	TRBJ2-1	TRBV6-1	CASSVPGEQFF	TGTGCCAGCAGCGTCCCAGGGGAGCAGTTCTTC
TRBD2	many	TRBJ2-1	TRBV5-4	CASSLPGGDNEQFF	TGTGCCAGCAGCTTACCCGGGGGGGACAATGAGCAGTTCTTC
NA	many	TRBJ1-4	TRBV2	CASKSRTDTNEKLFF	TGTGCCAGCAAATCAAGGACGGATACTAATGAAAAACTGTTTTTT
TRBD2	many	TRBJ2-5	TRBV6-2/TRBV6-3	CASSDPGLAHLFQETQYF	TGTGCCAGCAGCGATCCGGGACTAGCTCATCTTTTCCAAGAGACCCAGTACTTC
TRBD1	many	TRBJ2-7	TRBV14	CASSLQDRGEQYF	TGTGCCAGCAGCCTACAAGACAGGGGCGAGCAGTACTTC
NA	NA	TRBJ2-3	TRBV28	CASSSYSITSTDTQYF	TGTGCCAGCAGTAGTTACAGCATCACTAGCACAGATACGCAGTATTTT
NA	many	TRBJ1-5	TRBV20-1	CSARRMGQPQHF	TGCAGTGCTAGGAGAATGGGTCAGCCCCAGCATTTT
NA	NA	TRBJ2-2	TRBV11-2	CASSPPPRSGAGELFF	TGTGCCAGCAGCCCCCCTCCGCGCAGTGGCGCCGGGGAGCTGTTTTTT
NA	many	TRBJ2-2	TRBV7-9	CASSPLSFGELFF	TGTGCCAGCAGCCCACTTTCCTTCGGGGAGCTGTTTTTT
NA	many	TRBJ1-6	TRBV28	CASRAANSPLHF	TGTGCCAGCAGGGCAGCTAATTCACCCCTCCACTTT
TRBD2	few	TRBJ2-3	TRBV3-1	CASSQNPRGGASTDTQYF	TGTGCCAGCAGCCAGAATCCCCGCGGGGGGGCCAGCACAGATACGCAGTATTTT
TRBD1	many	TRBJ1-3	TRBV7-9	CASSPQGASGNTIYF	TGTGCCAGCAGCCCCCAGGGGGCCTCCGGAAACACCATATATTTT
NA	many	TRBJ2-7	TRBV20-1	CSANFVGLYEQYF	TGCAGTGCTAACTTCGTGGGGCTCTACGAGCAGTACTTC
NA	many	TRBJ1-5	TRBV18	CASSPRRSNQPQHF	TGTGCCAGCTCACCACGACGCAGCAATCAGCCCCAGCATTTT
NA	NA	TRBJ2-6	TRBV5-1	CASSLATSGANVLTF	TGCGCCAGCAGCTTAGCCACTTCTGGGGCCAACGTCCTGACTTTC
NA	many	TRBJ2-3	TRBV19	CASSISGTGTDTQYF	TGTGCCAGTAGTATTTCGGGGACTGGCACAGATACGCAGTATTTT
NA	many	TRBJ2-1	TRBV6-4	CASSEDRNNEQFF	TGTGCCAGCAGTGAAGACAGAAACAATGAGCAGTTCTTC
TRBD1	many	TRBJ2-5	TRBV12-3/TRBV12-4	CASNSGQGARETQYF	TGTGCCAGCAACTCGGGACAGGGGGCGAGAGAGACCCAGTACTTC
NA	many	TRBJ2-7	TRBV21-1	CASSIFRGPEQYF	TGTGCCAGCAGCATATTCCGGGGCCCGGAGCAGTACTTC
TRBD2	many	TRBJ2-3	TRBV4-2	CASSQGTGTSGGTDTQYF	TGTGCCAGCAGCCAAGGGACCGGGACTAGCGGGGGCACAGATACGCAGTATTTT
NA	many	TRBJ2-1	TRBV20-1	CSARRGADIYNEQFF	TGCAGTGCTAGGCGAGGGGCGGACATTTACAATGAGCAGTTCTTC
NA	many	TRBJ2-2	TRBV2	CASSEAPGGELFF	TGTGCCAGCAGTGAAGCGCCGGGCGGGGAGCTGTTTTTT
TRBD2	many	TRBJ2-5	TRBV2	CASSQPGGPWKETQYF	TGTGCCAGCAGCCAACCGGGGGGGCCTTGGAAGGAGACCCAGTACTTC
NA	many	TRBJ2-3	TRBV30	CAWRVPGYWIDTQYF	TGTGCCTGGAGGGTCCCGGGGTACTGGATAGATACGCAGTATTTT
NA	many	TRBJ2-5	TRBV11-2	CASSYIGGETQYF	TGTGCCAGCAGCTACATCGGGGGAGAGACCCAGTACTTC